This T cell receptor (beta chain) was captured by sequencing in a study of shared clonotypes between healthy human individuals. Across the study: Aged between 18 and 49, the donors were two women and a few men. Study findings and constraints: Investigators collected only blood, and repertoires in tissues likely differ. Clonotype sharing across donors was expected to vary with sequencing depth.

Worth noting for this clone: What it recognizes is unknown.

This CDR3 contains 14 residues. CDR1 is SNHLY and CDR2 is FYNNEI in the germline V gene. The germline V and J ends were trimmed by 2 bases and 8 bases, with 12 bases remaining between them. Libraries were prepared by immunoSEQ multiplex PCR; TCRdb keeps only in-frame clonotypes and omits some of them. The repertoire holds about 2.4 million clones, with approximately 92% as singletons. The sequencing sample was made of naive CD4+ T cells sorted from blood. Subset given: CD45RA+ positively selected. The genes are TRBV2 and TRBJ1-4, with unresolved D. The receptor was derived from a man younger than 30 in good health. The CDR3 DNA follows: TGTGCCAGCAGTGAAAACCTACCTGGGGAAAAACTGTTTTTT. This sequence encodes CASSENLPGEKLFF.